This T cell receptor (beta chain) was sequenced during a study of post-analysis software for immune sequencing data. The V end lost 2 bases, the J end lost 4 bases, and 10 bases lay between the germline ends. Germline V gene data show CDR1 as MNHEY and CDR2 as SVGAGI. The length of the CDR3 is 14 residues. Carried by the TCR beta cDNA libraries were unique molecular identifiers. TCRdb recomputed calls from the PCR reads with MiXCR, one row per CDR3 protein. The data show 650,000 to 850,000 distinct CDR3 sequences, approximately 44% seen once. This clonotype was seen a handful of times. Its antigen is not known. Study-wide findings and caveats: TRBV5-6, TRBV5-1 and TRBV20-1 were among a handful of TRBV segments more frequent in patients than controls.

The receptor's source is a girl aged 10-17 years with multiple sclerosis. What was sequenced was blood. The chain is built from TRBV6-5 and TRBJ2-3; TRBD2 is a possible D gene (5 bases). CDR3 nucleotides: TGTGCCAGCAGTTACACCTCGGGGTCAGATACGCAGTATTTT. This translates into CASSYTSGSDTQYF.